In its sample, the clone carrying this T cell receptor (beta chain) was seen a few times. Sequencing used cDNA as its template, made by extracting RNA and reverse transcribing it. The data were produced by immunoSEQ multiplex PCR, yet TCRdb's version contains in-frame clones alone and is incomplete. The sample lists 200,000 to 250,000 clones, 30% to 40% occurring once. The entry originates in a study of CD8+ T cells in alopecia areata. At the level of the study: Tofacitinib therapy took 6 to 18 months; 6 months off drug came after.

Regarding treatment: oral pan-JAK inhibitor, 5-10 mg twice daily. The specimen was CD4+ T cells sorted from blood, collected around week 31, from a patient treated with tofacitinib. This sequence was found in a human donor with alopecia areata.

The CDR3 DNA sequence: TGTGCCAGCAGTCCAACAGGGTACCCCTACGAGCAGTACTTC. This sequence encodes CASSPTGYPYEQYF. This chain uses TRBV27 with TRBJ2-7; a possible D gene is TRBD1 (6 bases). Germline V gene sequence: CDR1 MNHEY, CDR2 SMNVEV (reference sequence). Trimming stripped 5 bases from V and 2 bases from J, with 13 bases between. This CDR3 is 14 amino acids long.